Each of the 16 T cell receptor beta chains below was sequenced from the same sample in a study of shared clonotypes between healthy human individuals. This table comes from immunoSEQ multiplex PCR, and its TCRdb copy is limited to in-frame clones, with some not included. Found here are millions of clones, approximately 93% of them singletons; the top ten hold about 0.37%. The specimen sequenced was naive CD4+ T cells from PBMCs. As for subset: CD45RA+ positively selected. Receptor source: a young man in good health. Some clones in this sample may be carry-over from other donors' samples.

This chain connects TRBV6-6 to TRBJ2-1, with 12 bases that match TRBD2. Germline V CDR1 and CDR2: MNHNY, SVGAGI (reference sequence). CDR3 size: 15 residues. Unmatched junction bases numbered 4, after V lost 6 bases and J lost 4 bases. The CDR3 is CASRPGTSGYNEQFF. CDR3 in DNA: TGTGCCAGCAGACCTGGGACTAGCGGGTACAATGAGCAGTTCTTC.

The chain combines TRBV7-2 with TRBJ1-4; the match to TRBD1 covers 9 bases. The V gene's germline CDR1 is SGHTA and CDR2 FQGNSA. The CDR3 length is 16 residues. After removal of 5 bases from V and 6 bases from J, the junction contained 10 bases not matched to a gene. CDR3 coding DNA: TGTGCCAGCAGCCCCCGGGACAGGGCCTCCTATGAAAAACTGTTTTTT. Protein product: CASSPRDRASYEKLFF.

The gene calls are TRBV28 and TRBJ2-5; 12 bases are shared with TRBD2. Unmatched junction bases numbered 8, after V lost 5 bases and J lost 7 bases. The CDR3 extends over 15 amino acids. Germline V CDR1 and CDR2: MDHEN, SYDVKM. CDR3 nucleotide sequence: TGTGCCAGCAGTGTGACTAGCGGGAGTTTTGTGACCCAGTACTTC. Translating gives CASSVTSGSFVTQYF.

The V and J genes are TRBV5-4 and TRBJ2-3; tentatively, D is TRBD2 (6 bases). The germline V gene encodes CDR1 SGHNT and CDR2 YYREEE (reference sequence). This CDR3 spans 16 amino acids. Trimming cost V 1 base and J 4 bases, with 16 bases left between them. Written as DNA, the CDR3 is TGTGCCAGCAGCTTGTCGACGGGAGACATAGCAGATACGCAGTATTTT. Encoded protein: CASSLSTGDIADTQYF.

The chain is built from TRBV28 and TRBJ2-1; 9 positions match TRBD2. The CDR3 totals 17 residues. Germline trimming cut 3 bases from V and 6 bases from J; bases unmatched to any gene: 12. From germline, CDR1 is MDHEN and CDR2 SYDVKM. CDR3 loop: CASSFPHPSGVLNEQFF. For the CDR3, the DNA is TGTGCCAGCAGTTTCCCCCACCCTAGCGGGGTCCTCAATGAGCAGTTCTTC.

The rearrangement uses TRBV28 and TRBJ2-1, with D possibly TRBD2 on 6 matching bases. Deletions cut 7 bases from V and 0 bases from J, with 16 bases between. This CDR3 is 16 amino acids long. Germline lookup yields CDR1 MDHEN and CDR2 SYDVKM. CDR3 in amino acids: CASIPARGSSYNEQFF. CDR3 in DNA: TGTGCCAGCATCCCCGCCCGGGGGAGCTCCTACAATGAGCAGTTCTTC. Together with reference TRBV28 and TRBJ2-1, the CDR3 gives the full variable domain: DVKVTQSSRYLVKRTGEKVFLECVQDMDHENMFWYRQDPGLGLRLIYFSYDVKMKEKGDIPEGYSVSREKKERFSLILESASTNQTSMYLCASIPARGSSYNEQFFGPGTRLTVL.

The CDR3 spells CASSAGPRLGNTIYF. The CDR3 nucleotides read TGTGCCAGCAGCGCGGGACCTCGCCTTGGAAACACCATATATTTT. The chain uses TRBV11-3 and TRBJ1-3, with D perhaps TRBD1 (5 bases). The CDR3 runs 15 residues. From germline, CDR1 is SGHNT and CDR2 YENEEA. V was cut by 5 bases and J by 3 bases, with 14 bases left in between.

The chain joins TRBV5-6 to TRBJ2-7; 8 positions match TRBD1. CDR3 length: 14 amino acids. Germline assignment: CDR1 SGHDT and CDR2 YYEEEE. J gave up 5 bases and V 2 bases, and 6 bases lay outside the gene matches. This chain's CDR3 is CASSFRDRFHEQYF. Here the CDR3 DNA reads TGTGCCAGCAGCTTCCGGGACAGGTTCCACGAGCAGTACTTC.

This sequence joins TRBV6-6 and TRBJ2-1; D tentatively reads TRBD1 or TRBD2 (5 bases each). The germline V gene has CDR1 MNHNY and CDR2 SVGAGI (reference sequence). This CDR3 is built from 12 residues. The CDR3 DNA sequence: TGTGCTGGGGGAGCCTCCTACAATGAGCAGTTCTTC. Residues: CAGGASYNEQFF.

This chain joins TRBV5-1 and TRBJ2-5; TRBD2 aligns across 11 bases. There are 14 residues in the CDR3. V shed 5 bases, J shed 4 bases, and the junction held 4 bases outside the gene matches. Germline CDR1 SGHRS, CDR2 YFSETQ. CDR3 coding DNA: TGCGCCAGCAGAATAGCGGGAGGGCCAGAGACCCAGTACTTC. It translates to CASRIAGGPETQYF.

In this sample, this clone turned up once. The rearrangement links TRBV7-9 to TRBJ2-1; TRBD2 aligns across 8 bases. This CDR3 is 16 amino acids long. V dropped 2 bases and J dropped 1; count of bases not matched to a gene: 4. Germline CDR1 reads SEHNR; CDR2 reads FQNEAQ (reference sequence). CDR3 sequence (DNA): TGTGCCAGCAGCTTACGACTAGCGACATCCTACAATGAGCAGTTCTTC. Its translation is CASSLRLATSYNEQFF.

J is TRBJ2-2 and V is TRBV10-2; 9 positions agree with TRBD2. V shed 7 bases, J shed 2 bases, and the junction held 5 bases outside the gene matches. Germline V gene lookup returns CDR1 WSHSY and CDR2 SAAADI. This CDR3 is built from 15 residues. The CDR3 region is CASTGGRVNTGELFF. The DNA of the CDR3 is TGCGCCAGCACCGGCGGGAGGGTTAACACCGGGGAGCTGTTTTTT.

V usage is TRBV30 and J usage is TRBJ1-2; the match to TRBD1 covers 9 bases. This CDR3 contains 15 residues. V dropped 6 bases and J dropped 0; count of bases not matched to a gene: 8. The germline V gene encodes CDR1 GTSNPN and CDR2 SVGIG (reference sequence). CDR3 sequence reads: CACHRGPPPNYGYTF. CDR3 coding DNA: TGTGCCTGTCACAGGGGGCCGCCCCCTAACTATGGCTACACCTTC.

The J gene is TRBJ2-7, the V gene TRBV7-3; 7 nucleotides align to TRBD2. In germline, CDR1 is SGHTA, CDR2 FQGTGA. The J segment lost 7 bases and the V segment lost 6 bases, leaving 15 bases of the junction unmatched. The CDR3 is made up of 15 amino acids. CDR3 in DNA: TGTGCCAGCAGTCTTAGCGGGTCTACAAGGTGGGAGCAGTACTTC. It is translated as CASSLSGSTRWEQYF.

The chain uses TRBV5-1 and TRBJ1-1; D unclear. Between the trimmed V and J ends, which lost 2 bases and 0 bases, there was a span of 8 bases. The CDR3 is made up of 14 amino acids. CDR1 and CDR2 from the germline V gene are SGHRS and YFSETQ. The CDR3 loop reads CASSFFSLNTEAFF. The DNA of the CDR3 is TGCGCCAGCAGCTTTTTTAGTTTGAACACTGAAGCTTTCTTT.

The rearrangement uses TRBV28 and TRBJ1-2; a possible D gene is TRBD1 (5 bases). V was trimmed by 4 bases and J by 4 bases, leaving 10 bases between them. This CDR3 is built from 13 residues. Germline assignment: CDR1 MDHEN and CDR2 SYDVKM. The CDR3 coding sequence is TGTGCCAGCAGTTCGCAGACAGTCTATGGCTACACCTTC. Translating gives CASSSQTVYGYTF.